This is a list of T cell receptor beta chains from one sample in a study of cytomegalovirus exposure and HLA in healthy donors. Sequenced by immunoSEQ multiplex PCR; TCRdb stores in-frame clones only, minus some. Among over 100,000 clones, more than 75% were seen once, and the ten largest hold about 6.9%. The sequenced sample was PBMCs. Receptors were obtained from a young woman in good health and CMV-seropositive. Both conserved end residues are part of each CDR3. The D gene is left open where the match is weak. Clone sizes are given selectively: once, few, many, or a class where the clone is expanded.

CASSSPTGGETEAFF TGTGCCAGCAGTTCCCCGACAGGGGGCGAAACTGAAGCTTTCTTT - TRBD1 15 TRBJ1-1 TRBV13
CASIAQGVGNTEAFF TGTGCCAGCATCGCGCAGGGCGTGGGGAACACTGAAGCTTTCTTT - - 15 TRBJ1-1 TRBV6-5
CASTPSWGGNQPQHF TGTGCCAGTACCCCTAGTTGGGGAGGCAATCAGCCCCAGCATTTT - - 15 TRBJ1-5 TRBV19
CASSAGLGRVSHEQYF TGTGCCAGCAGTGCAGGCCTGGGCAGGGTTAGCCACGAGCAGTACTTC - - 16 TRBJ2-7 TRBV25-1
CASSQTRQGANYGYTF TGTGCCAGCTCACAAACAAGGCAGGGGGCTAACTATGGCTACACCTTC - TRBD1 16 TRBJ1-2 TRBV18
CASSLGQGLQETQYF TGTGCCAGCAGCTTAGGGCAGGGACTACAAGAGACCCAGTACTTC - TRBD2 15 TRBJ2-5 TRBV7-9
CASSVGQGSPNQPQHF TGTGCCAGCAGTGTAGGACAGGGTTCTCCCAATCAGCCCCAGCATTTT - TRBD1 16 TRBJ1-5 TRBV6-1
CASSPGTNNEQFF TGTGCCAGCTCCCCAGGGACTAACAATGAGCAGTTCTTC - TRBD2 13 TRBJ2-1 TRBV18
CAWSALPPVRETQYF TGTGCCTGGAGTGCCCTTCCTCCCGTCCGGGAGACCCAGTACTTC - - 15 TRBJ2-5 TRBV30
CAWSPAGQGNEQYF TGTGCCTGGAGCCCGGCGGGACAGGGTAACGAGCAGTACTTC - TRBD1 14 TRBJ2-7 TRBV30
CASSSDRQGTQYF TGTGCCAGCAGCTCCGACAGACAGGGGACCCAGTACTTC - TRBD1 13 TRBJ2-5 TRBV5-4
CASRGAYEQYF TGTGCCAGCAGGGGAGCCTACGAGCAGTACTTC once - 11 TRBJ2-7 TRBV6-6
CASIRDTMNTEAFF TGTGCCAGCATTCGGGACACTATGAACACTGAAGCTTTCTTT once - 14 TRBJ1-1 TRBV6-1
CASSIAGSGYQPQHF TGTGCCAGTAGTATAGCGGGGTCCGGGTATCAGCCCCAGCATTTT once - 15 TRBJ1-5 TRBV19
CASSFPGETQYF TGCGCCAGCAGCTTTCCGGGAGAGACCCAGTACTTC - - 12 TRBJ2-5 TRBV5-1
CASSLKQGGNTIYF TGTGCCAGCAGCTTGAAACAGGGTGGAAACACCATATATTTT - - 14 TRBJ1-3 TRBV5-6
CASSFDSGGATNEQFF TGTGCCAGTAGTTTCGACAGCGGGGGGGCTACCAATGAGCAGTTCTTC - TRBD2 16 TRBJ2-1 TRBV19
CASSRGREETQYF TGTGCCAGCTCAAGGGGCAGAGAAGAGACCCAGTACTTC - - 13 TRBJ2-5 TRBV18
CASLQGAGPGPEAFF TGCGCCAGCCTACAGGGGGCGGGCCCAGGGCCTGAAGCTTTCTTT - TRBD1 15 TRBJ1-1 TRBV5-1
CASSALRGTQGDGANVLTF TGTGCCAGCAGCGCACTACGCGGCACCCAGGGGGATGGGGCCAACGTCCTGACTTTC - TRBD1 19 TRBJ2-6 TRBV7-3
CASSWGQEETQYF TGTGCCAGCAGCTGGGGACAGGAAGAGACCCAGTACTTC - TRBD1 13 TRBJ2-5 TRBV7-2
CASSLQRQGLTNEKLFF TGTGCCAGCTCACTACAAAGACAGGGTCTCACTAATGAAAAACTGTTTTTT - TRBD1 17 TRBJ1-4 TRBV18